The rows below give T cell receptor beta chains drawn from one sample of a study of shared clonotypes between healthy human individuals. Libraries were prepared by immunoSEQ multiplex PCR; TCRdb keeps only in-frame clonotypes and omits some of them. Of some 800,000 clones listed, 80% to 95% are singletons. What was sequenced was naive CD8+ T cells sorted from blood. These receptors all come from a man aged 25-45 years in good health. CDR3s leave out the opening cysteine and the closing phenylalanine or tryptophan.

TRBJ2-1,TRBV30,AWSPGGGNEQF
TRBJ2-3,TRBV27,ASRRGTSGRTDTQY
TRBJ2-7,TRBV27,ASSFKGAPRYEQY
TRBJ1-5,TRBV5-1,ASRTGASLGNQPQH
TRBJ2-5,TRBV9,ASSPYNSQETQY
TRBJ1-1,TRBV14,ASSLSGTGDTEAF
TRBJ2-7,TRBV28,ASSYPGTATYEQY
TRBJ1-2,TRBV7-9,ASSIGTGHYGYT
TRBJ1-1,TRBV10-3,AISDGQGTINTEAF
TRBJ2-1,TRBV4-1,ASSLELTGGFYNEQF
TRBJ2-3,TRBV5-6,ASSPPVADTQY
TRBJ1-2,TRBV27,ASSLTDGYGYT
TRBJ2-5,TRBV7-6,ASSLVKLAEETQY
TRBJ2-2,TRBV7-2,ASSLRGAGRQDTGELF
TRBJ2-7,TRBV4-1,ASSPRAGTGGNSYEQY
TRBJ2-1,TRBV4-1,ASSLRLAGAYEQF
TRBJ1-4,TRBV19,ASSEFTNEKLF
TRBJ2-1,TRBV7-7,ASSPGLAYNEQF
TRBJ2-6,TRBV7-8,ASSLAIFIPGPSGANVLT
TRBJ2-7,TRBV7-9,ASSPRDRGLPYEQY
TRBJ2-7,TRBV7-9,ASSLGSPATEQY
TRBJ2-1,TRBV29-1,SVEASYNEQF
TRBJ1-5,TRBV19,ASSIFYLSNQPQH
TRBJ2-7,TRBV7-9,ASTKDGNSYEQY
TRBJ1-2,TRBV27,ASSSSPLYYGYT
TRBJ2-5,TRBV10-2,ASGPTGGGETQY
TRBJ2-2,TRBV19,ASSFVAGTGDGELF
TRBJ2-2,TRBV7-2,ASIPSGRAHGELF
TRBJ2-2,TRBV2,ASSEPASGNTGELF
TRBJ2-1,TRBV14,ASSQEVGGPDNEQF
TRBJ2-5,TRBV30,AWEPFGTQY
TRBJ2-7,TRBV19,ASSSGLYEQY
TRBJ2-7,TRBV9,ASSGGEGESDEQY
TRBJ1-1,TRBV7-2,ASSLTMYTEAF
TRBJ2-7,TRBV28,ASSVGLAGSYEQY
TRBJ2-7,TRBV11-2,ASSPRSSYEQY
TRBJ2-3,TRBV6-1,ASSEFPSSGDTQY
TRBJ2-1,TRBV29-1,SVLAGSYNEQF
TRBJ2-1,TRBV7-9,ASSLVLAHNEQF
TRBJ1-4,TRBV7-9,ASSLEWGQSTSGEKLF
TRBJ1-2,TRBV28,ASGGYGYT
TRBJ2-1,TRBV28,ASSPGTSRWF
TRBJ1-5,TRBV19,ASSLDRLVQH
TRBJ2-7,TRBV10-1,ASSESPPTSGEQY
TRBJ2-7,TRBV27,ASSPGTGEYEQY
TRBJ1-4,TRBV7-9,ASSPSYEKLF
TRBJ2-1,TRBV7-9,ASSLVTGVYNEQF
TRBJ2-3,TRBV5-6,ASSLVATTDTQY
TRBJ2-7,TRBV14,ASSHTPQGGSYEQY
TRBJ1-2,TRBV27,ASRGRVGYT
TRBJ2-3,TRBV7-6,ASSLITDTQY
TRBJ1-2,TRBV4-1,ASSPQNLLTGQNYGYT
TRBJ1-2,TRBV4-1,ASSQEPATDRGNYGYT
TRBJ1-3,TRBV9,ASSVGQSGGNTIY
TRBJ1-2,TRBV6-5,ASSYQPGQLNYGYT
TRBJ2-3,TRBV5-3,ARSVEGLTNTDTQY
TRBJ1-1,TRBV5-1,ASSFTKQVNTEAF